Presented here are 21 T cell receptor beta chains from one specimen sequenced in a study of shared clonotypes between healthy human individuals. TCRdb keeps only in-frame clones here, not all; method: immunoSEQ multiplex PCR. The sample has roughly 890,000 clones; 80% to 95% are singletons. CD45RO-negative, CCR7-positively selected cells formed the naive CD8 fraction, excluding terminally differentiated effector memory CD45RA+ cells. The sample comprised naive CD8+ T cells sorted from blood. Receptors were obtained from a man aged 25-45 years in good health.

The genes are TRBV14 and TRBJ2-3, with D tentatively TRBD1 or TRBD2 (6 bases each). There are 16 residues in the CDR3. Trimming removed 0 bases from V and 13 bases from J, with 23 bases in between. CDR1 is SGHDN and CDR2 is FVKESK in the germline V gene. The CDR3 DNA is TGTGCCAGCAGCCAAGAAAACGGGGGCGAGGGACAAAGGGAGTATTTT. This sequence encodes CASSQENGGEGQREYF.

The chain joins TRBV10-3 to TRBJ2-1, with unresolved D. There are 12 residues in the CDR3. Per the germline V gene, CDR1 is ENHRY and CDR2 is SYGVKD. Trimming left V 8 bases short and J 6 bases short, with 11 bases between. DNA for the CDR3: TGTGCCATCGGACCCCCAGCCAATGAGCAGTTCTTC. Amino acid sequence: CAIGPPANEQFF.

The chain employs TRBV5-1 and TRBJ2-3; no clear D gene. The CDR3 sequence is 11 residues long. The ends were cut back, 0 bases at V and 7 bases at J, with 3 bases in the middle. Germline lookup yields CDR1 SGHRS and CDR2 YFSETQ. DNA for the CDR3: TGCGCCAGCAGCTTGGAATATACGCAGTATTTT. Residues: CASSLEYTQYF.

The chain uses TRBV7-2 and TRBJ1-5; D not resolved. V lost 6 bases and J 2 bases, leaving 11 bases between the germline ends. The length of the CDR3 is 14 residues. Germline V gives CDR1 SGHTA, CDR2 FQGNSA. The CDR3 nucleotides are TGTGCCAGCAGTGTGATGGACGGCAATCAGCCCCAGCATTTT. Translation: CASSVMDGNQPQHF.

This chain links TRBV15 with TRBJ2-1, with D possibly being TRBD2 (5 bases). Trimming removed 2 bases at V and 9 bases at J, with 14 bases between. Per the germline V gene, CDR1 is LNHNV and CDR2 is YYDKDF (reference sequence). This CDR3 spans 14 amino acids. DNA for the CDR3: TGTGCCACCAGCAGATCACCTTATGAGGGTGAGCAGTTCTTC. Amino acid sequence: CATSRSPYEGEQFF.

The rearrangement joins TRBV2 to TRBJ2-7; D assignment may be TRBD1 or TRBD2 (5 bases each). CDR3 size: 14 residues. V was trimmed by 3 bases and J by 1 base, leaving 10 bases between them. Germline CDR1 reads SNHLY; CDR2 reads FYNNEI. The CDR3 DNA reads TGTGCCAGCAGTGATGACGGGACGTCCTACGAGCAGTACTTC. As protein: CASSDDGTSYEQYF.

The rearrangement joins TRBV10-3 to TRBJ1-1; TRBD1 matches at 8 bases. With V trimmed by 6 bases and J by 4 bases, 4 bases remained unmatched. The germline V gene has CDR1 ENHRY and CDR2 SYGVKD. The CDR3 covers 13 residues. The DNA for the CDR3 is TGTGCCATCAGCTCAGGGGGCGGCACTGAAGCTTTCTTT. The encoded protein is CAISSGGGTEAFF.

This chain links TRBV5-4 with TRBJ2-7; the D gene could be TRBD1 or TRBD2 (6 bases each). From germline, CDR1 is SGHNT and CDR2 YYREEE (reference sequence). V lost 2 bases and J 2 bases, leaving 11 bases between the germline ends. The length of the CDR3 is 14 residues. The CDR3 protein is CASSFRGLTYEQYF. CDR3 coding DNA: TGTGCCAGCAGCTTCCGGGGGCTCACCTACGAGCAGTACTTC.

This chain links TRBV19 with TRBJ2-7, with D possibly TRBD2 on 6 matching bases. V was clipped by 2 bases and J by 2 bases, with 10 bases between them. Germline V gene lookup returns CDR1 LNHDA and CDR2 SQIVND (reference sequence). The CDR3 runs to 14 residues. The CDR3: CASSINGSPYEQYF. The CDR3 bases are TGTGCCAGTAGTATAAACGGGAGTCCCTACGAGCAGTACTTC.

A single count supports this clone. The chain joins TRBV28 to TRBJ2-3; 7 bases map to TRBD1. The CDR3 has 15 amino acids. V was pared by 5 bases and J by 3 bases, with 8 bases of the junction left unmatched. CDR1 is MDHEN, CDR2 SYDVKM, per germline. This CDR3 is CASSPLETGTDTQYF. The CDR3 coding sequence is TGTGCCAGCAGTCCCCTTGAGACAGGGACAGATACGCAGTATTTT.

CDR3 sequence reads: CSVVPREGGHEQYF. The DNA for the CDR3 is TGCAGCGTTGTTCCCCGGGAGGGGGGGCACGAGCAGTACTTC. The chain recombines TRBV29-1 with TRBJ2-7; TRBD2 agrees at 8 bases. The CDR3 is 14 residues long. Unmatched junction bases numbered 10, after V lost 4 bases and J lost 5 bases. Germline V gene data show CDR1 as SQVTM and CDR2 as ANQGSEA.

The sample holds many counts of this clone. The sample holds other DNA sequences that translate to the same CDR3. This chain connects TRBV9 to TRBJ2-2, with D hard to call. V dropped 0 bases and J dropped 4 bases, with 7 bases sitting between them. Germline V CDR1 and CDR2: SGDLS, YYNGEE. The CDR3 length is 14 residues. The CDR3: CASSVGVGTGELFF. CDR3 nucleotides: TGTGCCAGCAGCGTAGGGGTGGGCACCGGGGAGCTGTTTTTT.

About this clone: With a far larger clone one base away, a read error is the likely cause. The chain carries TRBV6-1 and TRBJ2-2; D not resolved. There are 11 residues in the CDR3. V lost 7 bases, J lost 1 base, and 1 base lay in between. Germline CDR1 and CDR2: MNHNS and SASEGT. The CDR3 sequence: CASKNTGELFF. Here the CDR3 DNA reads TGTGCCAGCAAGAACACCGGGGAGCTGTTTTTT.

This chain uses TRBV11-1 with TRBJ1-1; D perhaps matches TRBD1 (6 bases). Germline V lookup: CDR1 SGHAT, CDR2 FQDESV (reference sequence). V dropped 5 bases and J dropped 0 bases, with 10 bases sitting between them. This CDR3 has 14 amino acids. CDR3 amino acids: CASSRRGVNTEAFF. The CDR3 nucleotides are TGTGCCAGCAGCCGCAGGGGCGTGAACACTGAAGCTTTCTTT.

The J gene is TRBJ2-3, the V gene TRBV9; 8 bases match TRBD2. Germline V gene lookup returns CDR1 SGDLS and CDR2 YYNGEE. The CDR3 is 17 amino acids. V shed 4 bases, J shed 2 bases, and the junction held 12 bases outside the gene matches. The CDR3: CASSPPRAGAVTDTQYF. CDR3 in DNA: TGTGCCAGCAGCCCCCCCCGAGCGGGAGCAGTCACAGATACGCAGTATTTT.

The gene calls are TRBV11-2 and TRBJ2-1, with 12 bases fitting TRBD2. V shed 5 bases and J 5 bases; nucleotides not matched to a gene: 4. Germline V CDR1 and CDR2: SGHAT, FQNNGV. The CDR3 totals 15 residues. The CDR3 sequence is CASSPRTSGNNEQFF. In DNA form, the CDR3 reads TGTGCCAGCAGCCCCCGGACTAGCGGGAACAATGAGCAGTTCTTC. Together with reference TRBV11-2 and TRBJ2-1, the CDR3 gives the full variable domain: EAGVAQSPRYKIIEKRQSVAFWCNPISGHATLYWYQQILGQGPKLLIQFQNNGVVDDSQLPKDRFSAERLKGVDSTLKIQPAKLEDSAVYLCASSPRTSGNNEQFFGPGTRLTVL.

V usage is TRBV15 and J usage is TRBJ2-5; D possibly corresponds to TRBD2 (6 bases). The CDR3 consists of 15 residues. V lost 4 bases to trimming and J lost 5 bases, with 17 bases between them. Germline V CDR1 and CDR2: LNHNV, YYDKDF (reference sequence). The CDR3 sequence: CATSTGEAGLETQYF. CDR3 bases: TGTGCCACCAGCACTGGGGAAGCGGGTTTGGAGACCCAGTACTTC. Variable domain in full (rest from reference TRBV15 and TRBJ2-5): DAMVIQNPRYQVTQFGKPVTLSCSQTLNHNVMYWYQQKSSQAPKLLFHYYDKDFNNEADTPDNFQSRRPNTSFCFLDIRSPGLGDTAMYLCATSTGEAGLETQYFGPGTRLLVL.

The table lists this clone with a count of one. V and J are TRBV4-2 and TRBJ2-1, with D unclear. Germline V gene data show CDR1 as LGHNA and CDR2 as YNFKEQ. This CDR3 contains 16 residues. Trimming removed 2 bases from V and 2 bases from J, with 13 bases in between. The CDR3 reads CASSQLDRRAYNEQFF. The CDR3 DNA sequence: TGTGCCAGCAGCCAATTGGACCGGAGAGCCTACAATGAGCAGTTCTTC.

V is TRBV27 and J is TRBJ1-2; unclear D gene. The CDR3 contains 12 residues. CDR1 and CDR2 from the germline V gene are MNHEY and SMNVEV (reference sequence). The ends were cut back, 3 bases at V and 8 bases at J, with 10 bases in the middle. CDR3 DNA: TGTGCCAGCAGTTTGGACGGAGCAGGCTACACCTTC. This translates into CASSLDGAGYTF.

V usage is TRBV6-5 and J usage is TRBJ2-7; possible D gene TRBD1, 5 bases. V shed 6 bases and J shed 6 bases, with 15 bases lying between them. CDR3 length equals 13 residues. CDR1 and CDR2 from the germline V gene are MNHEY and SVGAGI. The chain's CDR3 is CASRGAEQGEQYF. The CDR3 bases are TGTGCCAGCAGAGGGGCCGAGCAAGGCGAGCAGTACTTC.

This chain connects TRBV6-1 to TRBJ2-7; D not certain. Germline V CDR1 and CDR2: MNHNS, SASEGT. CDR3 length: 11 residues. Trimming left V 5 bases short and J 4 bases short, with 6 bases between. The DNA of the CDR3 is TGTGCCAGCAGTTCTTTTTACGAGCAGTACTTC. Protein product: CASSSFYEQYF.